This T cell receptor beta chain was recovered during a study of cytomegalovirus exposure and HLA in healthy donors. CDR1 and CDR2 (germline): KGHSH, LQKENI. J was trimmed by 7 bases and V by 6 bases; bases with no gene match: 6. This CDR3 has 14 residues. A multiplex PCR was run with 60 Vbeta primers and 13 Jbeta primers. Profiled with immunoSEQ multiplex PCR; TCRdb holds only in-frame clones, not every one. The sample lists 95,000 to 150,000 clones, about three quarters seen once, with approximately 30% in the top ten. As to this clone: Its matching antigen is unknown.

Study-level results: Earlier analysis found most TCR beta V segments productive about 87% or about 30% of the time.

This TCR was recovered from a man aged 60 to 69 in good health and CMV-seropositive. The source material was PBMCs. This chain uses TRBV18 with TRBJ2-1, with 10 positions matching TRBD2. This CDR3 is CASSPPSGRNEQFF. The CDR3 nucleotides read TGTGCCAGCTCCCCTCCTAGCGGGAGAAATGAGCAGTTCTTC.